The 5 T cell receptor beta chains below all came from one sample that was sequenced in a study of blood T cell repertoires in COVID-19. The protocol was immunoSEQ multiplex PCR, while the TCRdb copy is restricted to in-frame clones and leaves out a portion. The data contain roughly 60,000 clones, 70% to 90% of them seen just once; the ten biggest clones take up 15%. The material sequenced was peripheral blood. The receptor source for this set is a man older than 75 with acute or convalescent COVID-19.

The chain couples TRBV11-2 to TRBJ2-7; D remains unclear. Trimming removed 4 bases from V and 3 bases from J, with 7 bases in between. The germline V gene has CDR1 SGHAT and CDR2 FQNNGV. The CDR3 loop spans 12 amino acids. DNA for the CDR3: TGTGCCAGCAGCTCCTATATCTACGAGCAGTACTTC. Protein product: CASSSYIYEQYF.

The rearrangement links TRBV5-6 to TRBJ2-2; D is possibly TRBD1 (6 bases). Trimming pared 3 bases from V and 1 base from J, leaving 16 bases between. The V gene's germline CDR1 is SGHDT and CDR2 YYEEEE. This CDR3 region has 17 residues. The CDR3 nucleotides read TGTGCCAGCAGCTCCCTGACAGGCCCTGGGAACACCGGGGAGCTGTTTTTT. Residues: CASSSLTGPGNTGELFF.

This clone has just a few counts. V and J are TRBV5-1 and TRBJ1-3; no reliable D call. V was trimmed by 0 bases and J by 0 bases, leaving 7 bases between them. CDR3 length: 15 amino acids. Germline CDR1 SGHRS, CDR2 YFSETQ. DNA of the CDR3: TGCGCCAGCAGCTTGGCCGGGGTCTCTGGAAACACCATATATTTT. It yields the protein CASSLAGVSGNTIYF.

The chain has TRBV27 and TRBJ2-2, with 9 bases fitting TRBD1. V dropped 6 bases and J dropped 3; count of bases not matched to a gene: 5. CDR1 MNHEY and CDR2 SMNVEV come from the germline V gene (reference sequence). The CDR3 covers 15 residues. CDR3 DNA sequence: TGTGCCAGCAGGGTAGGACAGGGGTACACCGGGGAGCTGTTTTTT. Translated, it gives CASRVGQGYTGELFF.

This chain joins TRBV7-6 and TRBJ1-5; TRBD1 aligns across 10 bases. This CDR3 has 16 residues. Germline values: CDR1 SGHVS, CDR2 FNYEAQ. V shed 5 bases and J 0 bases; nucleotides not matched to a gene: 4. The CDR3 loop reads CASSPGTGDSNQPQHF. In DNA form, the CDR3 reads TGTGCCAGCAGCCCCGGGACAGGGGATAGCAATCAGCCCCAGCATTTT.